A single sample is the source of the 22 T cell receptor beta chains below, sequenced in a study of T-cell reconstitution after alpha-beta-depleted transplantation in children (dated by TCRdb to 2015 to 2016). Library preparation was by PCR. Sequencing relied on an Illumina HiSeq 2500. TCR libraries were prepared with molecular barcoding, using unique molecular identifiers to normalize TCRbeta repertoire quantification. Clones were called with MiXCR by TCRdb after fastp trimmed the public reads at Q25, and only in-frame beta chains were retained. Rows matching on CDR3 protein sequence are summarized as one entry with the most common DNA and genes. The sample table holds approximately 510,000 distinct CDR3 sequences, of which around 18% were seen once. The ten largest clones capture 3.3% of the sample. The sequencing used PBMCs from the stem cell graft donor, collected from the stem cell graft. These receptors were obtained from a human donor who donated a stem cell graft to a child with acute lymphoblastic leukemia.

The rearrangement links TRBV5-1 to TRBJ2-3; tentatively, D is TRBD2 (5 bases). The germline gives CDR1 SGHRS, CDR2 YFSETQ. With 7 bases removed from V and 4 bases from J, the gap between germline ends came to 19 bases. CDR3 length: 15 residues. CDR3 in DNA: TGCGCCAGCGGCCCATTTGCGGGTTCCCCAGATACGCAGTATTTT. Residues: CASGPFAGSPDTQYF.

V usage is TRBV29-1 and J usage is TRBJ1-1, with D tentatively TRBD1 (6 bases). V lost 8 bases and J 0 bases, leaving 13 bases between the germline ends. CDR1 is SQVTM, CDR2 ANQGSEA, per germline. This CDR3 is built from 13 residues. The CDR3: CSSKQGLNTEAFF. The CDR3 DNA follows: TGCAGCTCAAAACAGGGTTTGAACACTGAAGCTTTCTTT.

The chain carries TRBV7-2 and TRBJ1-2; D perhaps matches TRBD1 (5 bases). CDR1 is SGHTA, CDR2 FQGNSA, per germline. This CDR3 contains 13 residues. V was pared by 5 bases and J by 4 bases, with 11 bases between. The DNA of the CDR3 is TGTGCCAGCAGCGTCGACAGAGTCTATGGCTACACCTTC. It yields the protein CASSVDRVYGYTF. The entire variable domain, with the rest obtained from reference TRBV7-2 and TRBJ1-2, is as follows: GAGVSQSPSNKVTEKGKDVELRCDPISGHTALYWYRQSLGQGLEFLIYFQGNSAPDKSGLPSDRFSAERTGGSVSTLTIQRTQQEDSAVYLCASSVDRVYGYTFGSGTRLTVV.

This clonotype was picked up a small number of times. The rearrangement uses TRBV20-1 and TRBJ2-2; D possibly matches TRBD1 or TRBD2 (7 bases each). CDR1 and CDR2 (germline): DFQATT, SNEGSKA (reference sequence). CDR3 length: 16 residues. The V end was cut by 7 bases, the J end by 6 bases, with 24 bases between. The CDR3 spells CSDLREKGAMAGELFF. CDR3 in DNA: TGCAGTGATTTGCGGGAGAAGGGGGCGATGGCCGGGGAGCTGTTTTTT.

A few counts support this clonotype. The chain links TRBV5-1 to TRBJ1-1, with TRBD1 as a possible D gene (5 bases). Germline V gives CDR1 SGHRS, CDR2 YFSETQ. V shed 6 bases and J shed 5 bases, with 14 bases lying between them. This CDR3 contains 13 residues. This CDR3 reads CASTRTGGTEAFF. Here the CDR3 DNA reads TGCGCCAGCACCCGTACGGGGGGAACTGAAGCTTTCTTT.

The rearrangement links TRBV4-1 to TRBJ2-7, with 10 positions matching TRBD1. This CDR3 contains 16 residues. Trimming at V came to 0 bases and at J to 3 bases, leaving 5 bases not matched to a gene. Looked up from germline, CDR1 is MGHRA and CDR2 is YSYEKL. The CDR3 sequence: CASSQDPGQGIYEQYF. In DNA, the CDR3 is TGCGCCAGCAGCCAAGATCCGGGACAGGGGATCTACGAGCAGTACTTC.

The chain has TRBV7-3 and TRBJ1-1; the D gene is possibly TRBD1 (6 bases). V was cut by 3 bases and J by 5 bases, with 16 bases left in between. Per the germline V gene, CDR1 is SGHTA and CDR2 is FQGTGA. CDR3 length equals 15 residues. The CDR3 DNA reads as TGTGCCAGCAGCTTCATGGGGGGCGCGCAAACTGAAGCTTTCTTT. Translated: CASSFMGGAQTEAFF.

This clonotype turned up a few times. This CDR3 reads CSARTSDTGELFF. Here the CDR3 DNA reads TGCAGTGCTCGGACTAGCGACACCGGGGAGCTGTTTTTT. The chain uses TRBV20-1 and TRBJ2-2; 9 bases line up with TRBD2. The CDR3 runs to 13 residues. Trimming removed 5 bases from V and 3 bases from J; junction bases left unmatched: 1. The germline V gene encodes CDR1 DFQATT and CDR2 SNEGSKA (reference sequence).

This clonotype appeared many times. The V call is TRBV5-1, the J call TRBJ2-3; TRBD2 might be the D (6 bases). The CDR3 totals 14 residues. V was cut by 7 bases and J by 0 bases, with 12 bases left in between. Looked up from germline, CDR1 is SGHRS and CDR2 is YFSETQ. This CDR3 is CASQAGSSTDTQYF. CDR3 DNA sequence: TGCGCCAGCCAAGCGGGTTCTAGCACAGATACGCAGTATTTT. Drawing the rest from reference TRBV5-1 and TRBJ2-3, the complete variable domain is KAGVTQTPRYLIKTRGQQVTLSCSPISGHRSVSWYQQTPGQGLQFLFEYFSETQRNKGNFPGRFSGRQFSNSRSEMNVSTLELGDSALYLCASQAGSSTDTQYFGPGTRLTVL.

The chain joins TRBV12-3 or TRBV12-4 to TRBJ2-7; the D gene is possibly TRBD1 (6 bases). This CDR3 has 13 residues. V was shortened by 3 bases and J by 6 bases, with 12 bases between the two germline ends. The CDR3 coding sequence is TGTGCCAGCAGTTTCAGAGGCAGGGGCGAGCAGTACTTC. It encodes CASSFRGRGEQYF.

This clonotype was found a few times. The chain joins TRBV30 to TRBJ1-1; D is undetermined. This CDR3 comprises 14 residues. Germline loops: CDR1 GTSNPN, CDR2 SVGIG (reference sequence). V lost 1 base to trimming and J lost 0 bases, with 9 bases between them. CDR3 in DNA: TGTGCCTGGAGTGGGGTCTGGGTGAACACTGAAGCTTTCTTT. It is translated as CAWSGVWVNTEAFF. The variable domain in full, completed from reference TRBV30 and TRBJ1-1, reads SQTIHQWPATLVQPVGSPLSLECTVEGTSNPNLYWYRQAAGRGLQLLFYSVGIGQISSEVPQNLSASRPQDRQFILSSKKLLLSDSGFYLCAWSGVWVNTEAFFGQGTRLTVV.

This sequence joins TRBV4-1 and TRBJ2-7, with 7 positions matching TRBD1. Germline V gene sequence: CDR1 MGHRA, CDR2 YSYEKL. The CDR3 totals 13 residues. J was trimmed by 7 bases and V by 4 bases; bases with no gene match: 7. The CDR3 DNA reads as TGCGCCAGCAGCCGAGGACAGGCTAGGGAGCAGTACTTC. Translation gives CASSRGQAREQYF.

The CDR3 sequence is CASSFSIYGYTF. CDR3 DNA: TGTGCCAGCAGTTTTTCGATCTATGGCTACACCTTC. The genes are TRBV12-3 or TRBV12-4 and TRBJ1-2; D is undetermined. The CDR3 spans 12 residues. The V and J ends lost 3 bases and 4 bases respectively, with 6 bases between them.

This clonotype showed up just a few times. The chain uses TRBV5-5 and TRBJ1-6; TRBD1 might be the D (5 bases). This CDR3 has 15 amino acids. CDR1 and CDR2 (germline): SGHKS, YYEKEE (reference sequence). V lost 4 bases and J 7 bases, leaving 15 bases between the germline ends. The CDR3 nucleotides read TGTGCCAGCAGCCCCGCCGGGACCGGGAATTCACCCCTCCACTTT. Amino acids: CASSPAGTGNSPLHF.

This clonotype has just a few counts. This sequence joins TRBV27 and TRBJ2-1; D possibly uses TRBD1 or TRBD2 (6 bases each). The CDR3 extends over 14 amino acids. The V gene's germline CDR1 is MNHEY and CDR2 SMNVEV (reference sequence). V was clipped by 8 bases and J by 9 bases, with 20 bases between them. CDR3 DNA: TGTGCCAGCTGGGGGCTGGGGGCGCGGGGTGAGCAGTTCTTC. Translated: CASWGLGARGEQFF.

The chain employs TRBV12-3 or TRBV12-4 and TRBJ2-2; D gene unclear. The CDR3 sequence is 14 residues long. V lost 8 bases and J lost 6, with 16 bases in between. This CDR3 reads CASSRPHEAGELFF. DNA of the CDR3: TGTGCCAGCTCGCGGCCCCACGAGGCCGGGGAGCTGTTTTTT.

The V and J genes are TRBV11-2 and TRBJ1-1; D gene ambiguous. CDR1 and CDR2 (germline): SGHAT, FQNNGV. The CDR3 is 14 residues long. The V end lost 5 bases, the J end lost 9 bases, and 19 bases lay between the germline ends. This CDR3 is CASSQLPGVGQAFF. DNA of the CDR3: TGTGCCAGCAGCCAGCTCCCGGGCGTCGGACAAGCTTTCTTT.

This sequence joins TRBV29-1 and TRBJ2-6, with D possibly being TRBD1 (6 bases). V was trimmed by 7 bases and J by 2 bases, leaving 9 bases between them. Germline-derived CDR1 and CDR2 are SQVTM and ANQGSEA. The CDR3 is 13 amino acids. The CDR3, as DNA: TGCAGCGCTGGACAGCCTGGGGCCAACGTCCTGACTTTC. Protein product: CSAGQPGANVLTF.

This chain uses TRBV4-1 with TRBJ2-7; no clear D. V lost 0 bases, J lost 3 bases, and 9 bases lay in between. Germline V lookup: CDR1 MGHRA, CDR2 YSYEKL. This CDR3 has 14 residues. CDR3: CASSQDREYYEQYF. The CDR3 DNA sequence: TGCGCCAGCAGCCAAGATAGAGAATACTACGAGCAGTACTTC.

This rearrangement joins TRBV3-1 to TRBJ2-2; 7 bases match TRBD2. The V segment lost 0 bases and the J segment 1 base; nucleotides outside the gene matches: 5. Germline-derived CDR1 and CDR2 are LGHDT and YNNKEL (reference sequence). The CDR3 runs 17 residues. Here the CDR3 DNA reads TGTGCCAGCAGCCAAGATGAGGCGGGGGTGAACACCGGGGAGCTGTTTTTT. As protein: CASSQDEAGVNTGELFF. Supplemented by reference TRBV3-1 and TRBJ2-2, the full variable domain reads DTAVSQTPKYLVTQMGNDKSIKCEQNLGHDTMYWYKQDSKKFLKIMFSYNNKELIINETVPNRFSPKSPDKAHLNLHINSLELGDSAVYFCASSQDEAGVNTGELFFGEGSRLTVL.

V is TRBV12-3 or TRBV12-4 and J is TRBJ1-1, with D perhaps matching TRBD1 (5 bases). This CDR3 has 14 residues. The V and J ends lost 5 bases and 3 bases respectively, with 13 bases between them. The CDR3 loop reads CASSPGAGYTEAFF. CDR3 nucleotide sequence: TGTGCCAGCAGTCCCGGGGCAGGGTACACTGAAGCTTTCTTT.

The chain joins TRBV12-3 or TRBV12-4 to TRBJ2-2; TRBD1 is a possible D gene (7 bases). CDR3 size: 15 residues. V was pared by 6 bases and J by 4 bases, with 15 bases between. The CDR3 loop is CASRDREVGTGELFF. For the CDR3, the DNA is TGTGCCAGCAGAGACAGGGAGGTGGGCACCGGGGAGCTGTTTTTT.